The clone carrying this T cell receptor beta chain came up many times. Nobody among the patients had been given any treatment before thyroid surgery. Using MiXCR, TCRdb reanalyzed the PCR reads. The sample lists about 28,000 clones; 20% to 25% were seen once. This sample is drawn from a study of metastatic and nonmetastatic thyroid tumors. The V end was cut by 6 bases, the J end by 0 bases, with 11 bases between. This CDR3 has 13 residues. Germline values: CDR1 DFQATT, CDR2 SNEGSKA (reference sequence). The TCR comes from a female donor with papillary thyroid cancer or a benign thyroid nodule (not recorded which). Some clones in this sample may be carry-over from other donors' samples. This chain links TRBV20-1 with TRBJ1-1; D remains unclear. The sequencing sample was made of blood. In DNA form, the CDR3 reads TGCAGTGCGAACCCGATCCTGAACACTGAAGCTTTCTTT. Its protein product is CSANPILNTEAFF.